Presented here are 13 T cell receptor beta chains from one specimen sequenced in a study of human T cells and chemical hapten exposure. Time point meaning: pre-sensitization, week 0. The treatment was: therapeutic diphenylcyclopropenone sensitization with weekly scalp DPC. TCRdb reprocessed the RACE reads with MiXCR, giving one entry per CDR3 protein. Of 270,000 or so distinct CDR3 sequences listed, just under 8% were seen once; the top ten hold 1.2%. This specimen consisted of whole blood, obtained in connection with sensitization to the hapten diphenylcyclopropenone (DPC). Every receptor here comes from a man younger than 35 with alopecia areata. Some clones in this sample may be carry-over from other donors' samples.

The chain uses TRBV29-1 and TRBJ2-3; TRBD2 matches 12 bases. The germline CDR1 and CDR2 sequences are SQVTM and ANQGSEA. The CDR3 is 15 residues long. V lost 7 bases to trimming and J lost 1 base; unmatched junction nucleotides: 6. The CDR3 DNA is TGCAGCGCCAGACTAGCGGGGGCTCGCACAGATACGCAGTATTTT. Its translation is CSARLAGARTDTQYF.

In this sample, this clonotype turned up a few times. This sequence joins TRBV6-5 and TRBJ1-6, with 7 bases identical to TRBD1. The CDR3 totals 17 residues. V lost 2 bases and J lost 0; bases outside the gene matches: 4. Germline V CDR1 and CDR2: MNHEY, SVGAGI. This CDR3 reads CASSYTTGASYNSPLHF. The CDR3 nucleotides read TGTGCCAGCAGTTACACTACAGGGGCCTCCTATAATTCACCCCTCCACTTT.

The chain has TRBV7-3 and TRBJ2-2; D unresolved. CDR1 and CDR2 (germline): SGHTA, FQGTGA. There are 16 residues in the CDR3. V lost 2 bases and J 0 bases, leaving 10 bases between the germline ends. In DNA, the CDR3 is TGTGCCAGCAGCTTAGTCTTAAGGGCGAACACCGGGGAGCTGTTTTTT. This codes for CASSLVLRANTGELFF.

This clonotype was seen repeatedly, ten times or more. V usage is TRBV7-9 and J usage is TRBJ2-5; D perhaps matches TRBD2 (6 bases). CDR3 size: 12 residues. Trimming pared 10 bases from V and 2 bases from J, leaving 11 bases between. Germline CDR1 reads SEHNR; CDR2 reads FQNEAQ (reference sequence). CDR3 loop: CATRSGQETQYF. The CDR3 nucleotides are TGTGCCACCAGAAGCGGGCAAGAGACCCAGTACTTC.

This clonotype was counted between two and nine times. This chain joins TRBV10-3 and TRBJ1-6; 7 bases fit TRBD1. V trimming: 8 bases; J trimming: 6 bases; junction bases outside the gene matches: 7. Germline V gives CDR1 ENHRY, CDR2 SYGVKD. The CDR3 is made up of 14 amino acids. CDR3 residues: CAISGGTVNSPLHF. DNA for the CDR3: TGTGCCATCTCAGGGGGGACGGTTAATTCACCCCTCCACTTT.

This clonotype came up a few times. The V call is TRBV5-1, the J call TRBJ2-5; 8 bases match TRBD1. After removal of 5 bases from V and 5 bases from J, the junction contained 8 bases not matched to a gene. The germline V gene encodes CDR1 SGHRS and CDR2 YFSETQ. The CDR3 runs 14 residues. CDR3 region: CASRVGQGAETQYF. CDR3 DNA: TGCGCCAGCAGGGTTGGACAGGGTGCGGAGACCCAGTACTTC.

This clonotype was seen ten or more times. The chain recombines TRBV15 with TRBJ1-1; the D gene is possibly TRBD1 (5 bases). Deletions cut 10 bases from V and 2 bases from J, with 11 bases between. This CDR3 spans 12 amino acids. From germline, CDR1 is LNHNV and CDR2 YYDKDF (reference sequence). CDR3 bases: TGTGCCAGGGCGGGGGTTAACACTGAAGCTTTCTTT. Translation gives CARAGVNTEAFF.

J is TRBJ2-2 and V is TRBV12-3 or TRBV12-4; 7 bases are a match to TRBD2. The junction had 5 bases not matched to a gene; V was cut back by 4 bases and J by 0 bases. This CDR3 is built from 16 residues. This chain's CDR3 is CASSSRLAPNTGELFF. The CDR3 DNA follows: TGTGCCAGCAGTTCCAGACTAGCACCGAACACCGGGGAGCTGTTTTTT.

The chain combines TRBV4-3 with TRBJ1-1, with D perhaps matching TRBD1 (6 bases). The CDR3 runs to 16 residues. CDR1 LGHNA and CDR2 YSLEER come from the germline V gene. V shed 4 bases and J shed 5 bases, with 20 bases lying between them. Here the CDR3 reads CASSRAPTGMRTEAFF. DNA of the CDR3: TGCGCCAGCAGCCGCGCCCCTACAGGGATGAGGACTGAAGCTTTCTTT.

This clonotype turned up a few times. The CDR3 nucleotides are TGTGCCAGCACAGGACCGACAGGGGACCCCGGGGAGCTGTTTTTT. It translates to CASTGPTGDPGELFF. V is TRBV7-9 and J is TRBJ2-2, with 8 bases matching TRBD1. CDR1 and CDR2 (germline): SEHNR, FQNEAQ (reference sequence). V was pared by 7 bases and J by 6 bases, with 10 bases of the junction left unmatched. There are 15 residues in the CDR3.

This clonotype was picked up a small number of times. The CDR3 reads CASSLVPEGGPNYGYTF. The CDR3 nucleotides are TGTGCCAGCAGCTTAGTCCCGGAAGGGGGACCTAACTATGGCTACACCTTC. The chain joins TRBV7-9 to TRBJ1-2; a possible D gene is TRBD1 (6 bases). The CDR3 loop spans 17 amino acids. The V gene lost 1 base and the J gene lost 0 bases, with 15 bases spanning the gap. Germline V CDR1 and CDR2: SEHNR, FQNEAQ (reference sequence).

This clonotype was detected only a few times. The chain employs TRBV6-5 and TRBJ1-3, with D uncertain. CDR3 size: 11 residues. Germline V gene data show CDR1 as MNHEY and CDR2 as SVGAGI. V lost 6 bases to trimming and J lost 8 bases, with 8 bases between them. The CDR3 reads CASRSVDTIYF. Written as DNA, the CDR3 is TGTGCCAGCAGATCGGTGGACACCATATATTTT.

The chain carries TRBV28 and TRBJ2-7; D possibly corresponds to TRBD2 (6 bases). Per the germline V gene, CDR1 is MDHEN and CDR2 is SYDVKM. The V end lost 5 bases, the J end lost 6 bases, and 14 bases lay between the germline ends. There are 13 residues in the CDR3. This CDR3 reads CASSPRDPPEQYF. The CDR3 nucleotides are TGTGCCAGCAGTCCGCGGGATCCTCCCGAGCAGTACTTC.